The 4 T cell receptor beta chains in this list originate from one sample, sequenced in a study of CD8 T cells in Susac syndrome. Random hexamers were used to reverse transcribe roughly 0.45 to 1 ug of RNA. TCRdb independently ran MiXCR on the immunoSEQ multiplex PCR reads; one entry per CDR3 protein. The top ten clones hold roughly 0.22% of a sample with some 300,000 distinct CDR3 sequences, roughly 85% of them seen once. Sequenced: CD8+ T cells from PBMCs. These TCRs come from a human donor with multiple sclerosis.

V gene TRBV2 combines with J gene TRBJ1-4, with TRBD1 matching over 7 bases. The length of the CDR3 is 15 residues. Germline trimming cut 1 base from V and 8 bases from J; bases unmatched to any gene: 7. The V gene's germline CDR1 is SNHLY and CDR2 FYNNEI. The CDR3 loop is CASSEGAGGGEKLFF. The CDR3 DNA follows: TGTGCCAGCAGTGAAGGGGCAGGGGGAGGAGAAAAACTGTTTTTT.

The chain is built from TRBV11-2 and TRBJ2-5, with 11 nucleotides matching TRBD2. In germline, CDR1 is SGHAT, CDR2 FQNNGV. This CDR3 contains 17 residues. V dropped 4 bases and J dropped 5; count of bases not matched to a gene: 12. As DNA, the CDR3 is TGTGCCAGCAGCTGGGGGCTAGCGGGAGGCGGAGGGGAGACCCAGTACTTC. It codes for CASSWGLAGGGGETQYF.

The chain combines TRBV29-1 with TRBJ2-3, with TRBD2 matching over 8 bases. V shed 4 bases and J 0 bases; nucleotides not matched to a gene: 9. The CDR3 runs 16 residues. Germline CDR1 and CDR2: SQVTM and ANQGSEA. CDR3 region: CSVVRVTSVSTDTQYF. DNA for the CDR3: TGCAGCGTTGTCCGGGTGACTAGCGTTAGCACAGATACGCAGTATTTT.

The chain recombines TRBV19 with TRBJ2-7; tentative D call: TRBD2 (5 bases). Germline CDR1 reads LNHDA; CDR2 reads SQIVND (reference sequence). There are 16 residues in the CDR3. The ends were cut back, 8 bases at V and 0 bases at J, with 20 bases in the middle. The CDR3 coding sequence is TGTGCCAGTTCTCCCTCCTTGGGAGCGGACTCCTACGAGCAGTACTTC. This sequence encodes CASSPSLGADSYEQYF.